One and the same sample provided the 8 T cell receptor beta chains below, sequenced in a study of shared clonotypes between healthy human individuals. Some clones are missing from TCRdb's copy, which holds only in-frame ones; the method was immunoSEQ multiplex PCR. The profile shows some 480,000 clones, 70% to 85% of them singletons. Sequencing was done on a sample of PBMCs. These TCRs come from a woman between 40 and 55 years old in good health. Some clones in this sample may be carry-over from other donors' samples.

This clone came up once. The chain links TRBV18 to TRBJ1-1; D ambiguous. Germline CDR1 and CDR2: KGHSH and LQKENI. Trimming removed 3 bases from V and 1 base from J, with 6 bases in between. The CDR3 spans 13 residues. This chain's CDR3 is CASSPVENTEAFF. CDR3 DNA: TGTGCCAGCTCACCGGTAGAGAACACTGAAGCTTTCTTT.

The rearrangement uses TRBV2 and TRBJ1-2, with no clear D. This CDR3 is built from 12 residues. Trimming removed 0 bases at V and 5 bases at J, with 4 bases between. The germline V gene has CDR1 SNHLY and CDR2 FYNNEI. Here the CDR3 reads CASSEARYGYTF. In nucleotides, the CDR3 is TGTGCCAGCAGTGAAGCGCGGTATGGCTACACCTTC.

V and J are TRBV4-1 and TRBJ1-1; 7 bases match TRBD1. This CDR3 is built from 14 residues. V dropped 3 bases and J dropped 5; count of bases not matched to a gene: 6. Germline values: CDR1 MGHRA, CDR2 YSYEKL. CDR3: CASSQDRRVTEAFF. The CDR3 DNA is TGCGCCAGCAGCCAGGACAGGCGGGTAACTGAAGCTTTCTTT.

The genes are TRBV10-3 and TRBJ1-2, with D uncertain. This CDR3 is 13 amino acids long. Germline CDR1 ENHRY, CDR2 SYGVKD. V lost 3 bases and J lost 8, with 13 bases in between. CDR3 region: CAISDLVAGGYTF. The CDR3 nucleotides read TGTGCCATCAGTGACCTGGTGGCCGGGGGCTACACCTTC.

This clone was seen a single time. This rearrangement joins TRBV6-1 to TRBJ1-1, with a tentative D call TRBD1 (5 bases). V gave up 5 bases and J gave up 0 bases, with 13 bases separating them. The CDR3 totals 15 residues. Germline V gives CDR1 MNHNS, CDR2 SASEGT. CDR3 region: CASSPGTVMNTEAFF. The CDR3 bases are TGTGCCAGCAGTCCCGGGACGGTCATGAACACTGAAGCTTTCTTT.

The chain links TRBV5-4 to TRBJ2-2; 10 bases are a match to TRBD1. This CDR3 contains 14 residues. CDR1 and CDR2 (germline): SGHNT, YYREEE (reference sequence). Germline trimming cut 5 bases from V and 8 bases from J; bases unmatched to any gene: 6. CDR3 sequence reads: CASSRTGGLGELFF. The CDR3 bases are TGTGCCAGCAGTCGGACAGGGGGTTTGGGGGAGCTGTTTTTT.

The CDR3 DNA is TGTGCCAGCAGTGAAGCGCTCGGGATTAATGAAAAACTGTTTTTT. Amino acids: CASSEALGINEKLFF. J is TRBJ1-4 and V is TRBV6-1; no clear D. V was pared by 0 bases and J by 4 bases, with 9 bases between. This CDR3 comprises 15 residues. Germline V gene sequence: CDR1 MNHNS, CDR2 SASEGT.

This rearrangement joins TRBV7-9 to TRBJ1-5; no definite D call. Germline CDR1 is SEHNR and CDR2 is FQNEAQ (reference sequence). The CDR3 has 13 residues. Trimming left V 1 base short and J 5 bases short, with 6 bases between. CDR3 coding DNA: TGTGCCAGCAGCTTAGGAACACATCAGCCCCAGCATTTT. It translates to CASSLGTHQPQHF.